Listed below are T cell receptor beta chains from one sample, sequenced in a study of blood T cell repertoires in COVID-19. Assay: immunoSEQ multiplex PCR; the TCRdb copy retains only in-frame clones and omits some. This sample has 150,000 or so clones, with approximately 88% found just once. Source material: peripheral blood. These receptors originate from a woman aged 60-75 years with acute or convalescent COVID-19. Both conserved end residues are part of each CDR3. Fields, in order: V gene, J gene, clone size, D gene, CDR3 protein, CDR3 DNA. The D gene is left open where the match is weak. The listing skips clone size in some rows; elsewhere it reads once, few, many or a size class.

TRBV18	TRBJ1-5	once	TRBD1	CASSSSPGQGNQPQHF	TGTGCCAGCTCATCGTCTCCGGGACAGGGCAATCAGCCCCAGCATTTT
TRBV6-1	TRBJ2-1	-	-	CASSEARGPYNEQFF	TGTGCCAGCAGTGAAGCGCGGGGACCCTACAATGAGCAGTTCTTC
TRBV28	TRBJ1-6	-	-	CASSLGPGVNSPLHF	TGTGCCAGCAGTTTAGGTCCAGGGGTTAATTCACCCCTCCACTTT
TRBV5-6	TRBJ1-1	-	-	CASSRDREAFF	TGTGCCAGCAGCCGAGACAGAGAAGCTTTCTTT
TRBV6-2/TRBV6-3	TRBJ1-1	-	TRBD1	CASSSPSGQLEAFF	TGTGCCAGCAGTTCACCTTCGGGACAGTTAGAAGCTTTCTTT
TRBV7-2	TRBJ2-3	-	TRBD2	CASSRSGGAGDTQYF	TGTGCCAGCAGCCGTAGCGGGGGGGCTGGAGATACGCAGTATTTT
TRBV5-6	TRBJ2-4	few	TRBD1	CASSLRQGWNIQYF	TGTGCCAGCAGCTTAAGACAGGGGTGGAACATTCAGTACTTC
TRBV5-4	TRBJ2-2	-	-	CASTYWGDTGELFF	TGTGCCAGCACCTACTGGGGGGACACCGGGGAGCTGTTTTTT
TRBV27	TRBJ1-2	-	-	CASSLAGLHGYTF	TGTGCCAGCAGTTTAGCAGGATTACATGGCTACACCTTC
TRBV7-2	TRBJ2-1	-	TRBD2	CASSFTSGSYNEQFF	TGTGCCAGCAGCTTTACTAGCGGCTCCTACAATGAGCAGTTCTTC
TRBV5-1	TRBJ2-7	-	-	CASSLQGEGWNEQYF	TGCGCCAGCAGCTTGCAAGGGGAAGGGTGGAACGAGCAGTACTTC
TRBV9	TRBJ1-2	-	-	CASSVAGNFYGYTF	TGTGCCAGCAGCGTAGCAGGGAACTTCTATGGCTACACCTTC
TRBV19	TRBJ2-1	-	TRBD2	CASSSFLAGATYNEQFF	TGTGCCAGTAGTTCATTCTTAGCGGGGGCCACCTACAATGAGCAGTTCTTC
TRBV19	TRBJ1-1	-	-	CASSILQGLGTEAFF	TGTGCCAGTAGTATACTACAGGGTTTGGGCACTGAAGCTTTCTTT
TRBV6-5	TRBJ1-2	-	TRBD1	CASKVGGENGYTF	TGTGCCAGCAAGGTAGGGGGCGAGAATGGCTACACCTTC
TRBV4-3	TRBJ1-3	-	-	CASSQDLASGNTIYF	TGCGCCAGCAGCCAAGATTTAGCATCTGGAAACACCATATATTTT
TRBV19	TRBJ1-1	-	-	CASSIGGRGTEAFF	TGTGCCAGTAGTATTGGAGGGAGGGGCACTGAAGCTTTCTTT
TRBV2	TRBJ1-2	few	TRBD1	CASAEGAHGYTF	TGTGCCAGCGCCGAGGGGGCTCACGGCTACACCTTC
TRBV11-2	TRBJ2-3	-	TRBD1	CASRAGTGTRWQYF	TGTGCCAGCAGGGCCGGGACAGGAACAAGGTGGCAGTATTTT
TRBV27	TRBJ1-5	-	-	CASSSDRTGQPQHF	TGTGCCAGCAGCTCGGACAGAACGGGTCAGCCCCAGCATTTT
TRBV4-2	TRBJ1-2	-	TRBD1	CASSQKGQGDGYTF	TGTGCCAGCAGCCAAAAGGGACAGGGCGATGGCTACACCTTC
TRBV4-1	TRBJ2-6	-	-	CASSQTQRTDSGANVLTF	TGCGCCAGCAGCCAGACCCAGAGGACTGACTCTGGGGCCAACGTCCTGACTTTC
TRBV19	TRBJ1-2	-	TRBD1	CASSHPGQRFYGYTF	TGTGCCAGTAGTCACCCGGGACAGAGATTCTATGGCTACACCTTC
TRBV7-9	TRBJ1-2	-	-	CASSLVAVSDGYTF	TGTGCCAGCAGCTTAGTAGCTGTTTCTGATGGCTACACCTTC
TRBV6-4	TRBJ2-2	-	-	CASSLSRNTGELFF	TGTGCCAGCAGTCTTAGCCGGAACACCGGGGAGCTGTTTTTT
TRBV2	TRBJ2-2	-	-	CASVGTGELFF	TGTGCCAGCGTCGGCACCGGGGAGCTGTTTTTT
TRBV18	TRBJ1-2	-	TRBD1	CASSQGGGNGYTF	TGTGCCAGCTCACAAGGGGGCGGGAATGGCTACACCTTC
TRBV25-1	TRBJ1-1	-	-	CASSDYGGNTEAFF	TGTGCCAGCAGTGATTATGGAGGGAACACTGAAGCTTTCTTT
TRBV7-8	TRBJ1-2	-	-	CASSTRQNYGYTF	TGTGCCAGCAGCACCCGACAGAACTATGGCTACACCTTC
TRBV4-3	TRBJ2-7	-	-	CASSQALANEQYF	TGCGCCAGCAGCCAAGCCCTAGCCAACGAGCAGTACTTC
TRBV3-1/TRBV3-2	TRBJ1-6	-	TRBD1	CASRVDRGSSPLHF	TGTGCCAGCAGGGTAGACAGGGGCAGTTCACCCCTCCACTTT
TRBV5-4	TRBJ2-7	-	TRBD2	CASSLGSSGGAYEQYF	TGTGCCAGCAGCTTGGGGTCTAGCGGGGGGGCGTACGAGCAGTACTTC
TRBV29-1	TRBJ1-4	-	-	CSVEGSGSNEKLFF	TGCAGCGTTGAGGGGTCAGGGTCCAATGAAAAACTGTTTTTT
TRBV6-5	TRBJ2-7	-	TRBD1	CASSYTRTGPNEQYF	TGTGCCAGCAGTTACACCCGGACAGGGCCCAACGAGCAGTACTTC
TRBV3-1/TRBV3-2	TRBJ2-7	-	TRBD1	CASSQEGGTGSYEQYF	TGTGCCAGCAGCCAAGAAGGGGGGACAGGTTCCTACGAGCAGTACTTC
TRBV6-1	TRBJ1-5	-	TRBD1	CASSGGQNLSNQPQHF	TGTGCCAGCAGTGGGGGACAGAACCTTAGCAATCAGCCCCAGCATTTT
TRBV7-2	TRBJ2-2	-	-	CASSSGLGGRTGELFF	TGTGCCAGCAGCTCGGGCTTGGGGGGGCGTACCGGGGAGCTGTTTTTT
TRBV19	TRBJ1-1	-	TRBD1	CASSTGDRRNTEAFF	TGTGCCAGTAGTACCGGGGACAGGAGGAACACTGAAGCTTTCTTT
TRBV7-8	TRBJ2-7	-	-	CASSFNGYEQYF	TGTGCCAGCAGCTTTAACGGCTACGAGCAGTACTTC
TRBV3-1/TRBV3-2	TRBJ2-1	-	TRBD2	CASRIGLAGRTYNEQFF	TGTGCCAGCCGAATCGGCCTAGCGGGACGAACGTACAATGAGCAGTTCTTC
TRBV6-5	TRBJ2-7	-	-	CASSYEFGGDIEQYF	TGTGCCAGCAGTTACGAGTTCGGAGGGGATATCGAGCAGTACTTC
TRBV28	TRBJ1-2	-	-	CASRRDGGNGGYTF	TGTGCCAGCAGGCGCGACGGGGGAAACGGCGGCTACACCTTC
TRBV7-2	TRBJ2-3	once	TRBD1	CASSLAHRGQEYF	TGTGCCAGCAGCTTAGCGCACAGGGGGCAGGAGTATTTT
TRBV5-1	TRBJ2-2	-	-	CASSLGSGFRTGELFF	TGCGCCAGCAGCTTGGGATCGGGATTTAGGACCGGGGAGCTGTTTTTT
TRBV27	TRBJ1-1	-	TRBD1	CASSGQGRTEAFF	TGTGCCAGCAGCGGACAGGGGAGAACTGAAGCTTTCTTT
TRBV11-2	TRBJ1-2	-	TRBD1	CASSPTTGLYGYTF	TGTGCCAGCAGCCCCACGACAGGGTTGTATGGCTACACCTTC